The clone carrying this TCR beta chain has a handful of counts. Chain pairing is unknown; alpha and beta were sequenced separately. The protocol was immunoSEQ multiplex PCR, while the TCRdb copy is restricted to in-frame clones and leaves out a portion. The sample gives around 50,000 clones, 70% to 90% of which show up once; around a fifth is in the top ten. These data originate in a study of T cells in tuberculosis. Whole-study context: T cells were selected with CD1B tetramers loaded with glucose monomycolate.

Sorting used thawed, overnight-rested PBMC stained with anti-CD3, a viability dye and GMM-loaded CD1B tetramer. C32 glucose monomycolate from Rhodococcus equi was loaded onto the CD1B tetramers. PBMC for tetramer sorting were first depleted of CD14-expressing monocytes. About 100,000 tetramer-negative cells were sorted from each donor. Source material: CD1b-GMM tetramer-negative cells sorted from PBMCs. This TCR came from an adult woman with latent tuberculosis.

CDR3 protein: CASSRRDGESYEQYF. CDR3 bases: TGTGCCAGTAGTCGGCGGGACGGGGAATCCTACGAGCAGTACTTC. The chain recombines TRBV19 with TRBJ2-7, with a weak D call TRBD2 (6 bases). V lost 5 bases and J lost 1, with 15 bases in between. Per germline, CDR1 LNHDA and CDR2 SQIVND (reference sequence). This CDR3 region has 15 residues.